These T cell receptor beta chains were read from a single sample in a study of siplizumab effects on memory and regulatory T cells. Produced via immunoSEQ multiplex PCR; TCRdb's table is partial and in-frame only. Among tens of thousands of clones listed, more than 85% were seen once. Sequencing input: CD8+ T cells sorted from blood. These receptors were obtained from a human donor in good health. CDR3s include the opening cysteine and the closing phenylalanine or tryptophan. D genes are given only for firm matches. Rows may omit the clone size; those that give it use once, few, many or a size class.

clone size: once; D gene: TRBD2; J gene: TRBJ2-1; V gene: TRBV7-9; CDR3 DNA: TGTGCCAGCCTGGGGACTAGCGGGAGGGCCAGGGATGAGCAGTTCTTC; CDR3 protein: CASLGTSGRARDEQFF
clone size: -; D gene: -; J gene: TRBJ1-1; V gene: TRBV15; CDR3 DNA: TGTGCCACCAGCAGAGATTTTACAGTTAACACTGAAGCTTTCTTT; CDR3 protein: CATSRDFTVNTEAFF
clone size: few; D gene: -; J gene: TRBJ1-1; V gene: TRBV20-1; CDR3 DNA: TGCAGCCCCCACAGGGCCACTGAAGCTTTCTTT; CDR3 protein: CSPHRATEAFF
clone size: -; D gene: -; J gene: TRBJ1-3; V gene: TRBV23-1; CDR3 DNA: TGCGCCAGCAGTCAATCTCCGGACACCGCCTCTGGAAACACCATATATTTT; CDR3 protein: CASSQSPDTASGNTIYF
clone size: -; D gene: -; J gene: TRBJ2-7; V gene: TRBV7-3; CDR3 DNA: TGTGCCAGCAGCATATATCTAGGGCAACACGAGCAGTACTTC; CDR3 protein: CASSIYLGQHEQYF
clone size: -; D gene: -; J gene: TRBJ1-1; V gene: TRBV19; CDR3 DNA: TGTGCCAGTAGTATTGGGGGCTCTGAAGCTTTCTTT; CDR3 protein: CASSIGGSEAFF
clone size: -; D gene: TRBD2; J gene: TRBJ2-7; V gene: TRBV5-4; CDR3 DNA: TGTGCCAGCAGCTCGGGACTAGGCGAGCAGTACTTC; CDR3 protein: CASSSGLGEQYF
clone size: -; D gene: TRBD2; J gene: TRBJ2-6; V gene: TRBV7-8; CDR3 DNA: TGTGCCAGCAGCCGTCTAGCGGGAGTAACTGGGGCCAACGTCCTGACTTTC; CDR3 protein: CASSRLAGVTGANVLTF
clone size: -; D gene: TRBD2; J gene: TRBJ2-5; V gene: TRBV5-4; CDR3 DNA: TGTGCCAGCAGCTTTAGCGGGAGAGAGACCCAGTACTTC; CDR3 protein: CASSFSGRETQYF
clone size: -; D gene: -; J gene: TRBJ1-1; V gene: TRBV7-6; CDR3 DNA: TGTGCCAGCAGCTCTCCCTTGAACACTGAAGCTTTCTTT; CDR3 protein: CASSSPLNTEAFF
clone size: -; D gene: -; J gene: TRBJ2-7; V gene: TRBV15; CDR3 DNA: TGTGCCACCAGCAGAGACCGTAATTGGAACGAGCAGTACTTC; CDR3 protein: CATSRDRNWNEQYF
clone size: -; D gene: -; J gene: TRBJ2-7; V gene: TRBV2; CDR3 DNA: TGTGCCAGCAGCCACTCCGGGGGCAGCTCCTACGAGCAGTACTTC; CDR3 protein: CASSHSGGSSYEQYF
clone size: -; D gene: -; J gene: TRBJ1-3; V gene: TRBV13; CDR3 DNA: TGTGCCAGCAGCTTAGGCCAGCCAAACACCATATATTTT; CDR3 protein: CASSLGQPNTIYF
clone size: -; D gene: -; J gene: TRBJ2-6; V gene: TRBV6-1; CDR3 DNA: TGTGCCAGCAGTGAAATTTCGTCTGGGGCCAACGTCCTGACTTTC; CDR3 protein: CASSEISSGANVLTF
clone size: -; D gene: -; J gene: TRBJ2-7; V gene: TRBV19; CDR3 DNA: TGTGCCAGTACTAAGTCAGGGGGGACTGGCCGACCTTACGAGCAGTACTTC; CDR3 protein: CASTKSGGTGRPYEQYF
clone size: -; D gene: TRBD1; J gene: TRBJ2-7; V gene: TRBV7-6; CDR3 DNA: TGTGCCAGCAGCGACAGGGGCGCCGGGTACGAGCAGTACTTC; CDR3 protein: CASSDRGAGYEQYF
clone size: -; D gene: -; J gene: TRBJ1-1; V gene: TRBV13; CDR3 DNA: TGTGCCAGCAGCTTAAAGACTGGGTGGCCTGGAGCTTTCTTT; CDR3 protein: CASSLKTGWPGAFF